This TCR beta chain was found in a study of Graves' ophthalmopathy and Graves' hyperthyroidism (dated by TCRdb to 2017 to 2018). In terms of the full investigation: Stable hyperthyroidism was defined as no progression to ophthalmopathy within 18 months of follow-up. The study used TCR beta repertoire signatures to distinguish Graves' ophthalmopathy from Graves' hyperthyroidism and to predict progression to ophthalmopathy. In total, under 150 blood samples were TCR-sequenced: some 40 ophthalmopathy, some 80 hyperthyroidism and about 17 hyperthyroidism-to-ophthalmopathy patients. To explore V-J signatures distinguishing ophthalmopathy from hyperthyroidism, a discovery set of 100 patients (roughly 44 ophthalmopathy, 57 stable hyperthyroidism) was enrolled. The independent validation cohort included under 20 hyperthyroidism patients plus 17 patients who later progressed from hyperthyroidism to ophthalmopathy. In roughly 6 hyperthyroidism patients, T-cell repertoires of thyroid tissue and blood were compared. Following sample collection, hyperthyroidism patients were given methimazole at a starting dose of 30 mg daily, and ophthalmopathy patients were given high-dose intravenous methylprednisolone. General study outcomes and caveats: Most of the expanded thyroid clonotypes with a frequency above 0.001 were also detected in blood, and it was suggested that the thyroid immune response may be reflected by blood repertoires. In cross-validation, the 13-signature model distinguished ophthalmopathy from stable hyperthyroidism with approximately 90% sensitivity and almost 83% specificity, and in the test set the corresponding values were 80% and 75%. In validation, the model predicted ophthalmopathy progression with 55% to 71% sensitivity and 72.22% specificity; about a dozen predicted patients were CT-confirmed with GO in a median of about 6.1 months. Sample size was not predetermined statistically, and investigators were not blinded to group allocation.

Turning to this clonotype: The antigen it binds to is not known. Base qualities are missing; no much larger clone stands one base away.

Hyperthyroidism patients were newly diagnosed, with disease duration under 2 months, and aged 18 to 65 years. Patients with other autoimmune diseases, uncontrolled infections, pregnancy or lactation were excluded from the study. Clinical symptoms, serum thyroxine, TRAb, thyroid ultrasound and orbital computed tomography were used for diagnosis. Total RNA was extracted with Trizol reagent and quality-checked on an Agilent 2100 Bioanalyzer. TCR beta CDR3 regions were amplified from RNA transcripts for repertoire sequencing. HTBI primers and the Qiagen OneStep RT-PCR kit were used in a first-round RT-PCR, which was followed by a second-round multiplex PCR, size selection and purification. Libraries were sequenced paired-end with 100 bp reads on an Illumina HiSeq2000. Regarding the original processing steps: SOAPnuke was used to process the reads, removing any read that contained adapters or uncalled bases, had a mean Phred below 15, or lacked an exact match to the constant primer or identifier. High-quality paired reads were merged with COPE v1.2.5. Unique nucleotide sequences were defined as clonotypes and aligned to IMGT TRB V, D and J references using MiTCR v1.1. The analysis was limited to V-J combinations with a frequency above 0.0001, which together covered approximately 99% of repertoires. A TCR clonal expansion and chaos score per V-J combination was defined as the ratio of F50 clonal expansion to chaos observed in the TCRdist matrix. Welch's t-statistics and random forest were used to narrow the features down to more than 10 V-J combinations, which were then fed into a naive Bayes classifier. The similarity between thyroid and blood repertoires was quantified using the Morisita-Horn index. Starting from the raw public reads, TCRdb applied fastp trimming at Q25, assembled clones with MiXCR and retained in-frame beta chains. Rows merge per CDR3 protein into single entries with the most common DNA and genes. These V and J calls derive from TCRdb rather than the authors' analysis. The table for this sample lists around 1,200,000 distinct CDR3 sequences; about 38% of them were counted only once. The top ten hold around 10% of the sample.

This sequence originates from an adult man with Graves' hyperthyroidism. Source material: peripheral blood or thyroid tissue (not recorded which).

The CDR3 reads CASSTPRGDEQYF. The nucleotide sequence reads TGTGCCAGCAGTACACCCCGGGGGGATGAGCAGTACTTC. The chain is assembled from TRBV6-5 and TRBJ2-7; 7 junctional bases match TRBD2. The CDR3 holds 13 amino acids from the cysteine to the phenylalanine. CDR3 DNA is the only sequence kept; it has 39 bases, read in frame from the first base. CDR1 and CDR2 are read off the germline V gene as MNHEY and SVGAGI. After removal of 5 bases from V and 7 bases from J, the junction retains 8 bases not matched to a gene.